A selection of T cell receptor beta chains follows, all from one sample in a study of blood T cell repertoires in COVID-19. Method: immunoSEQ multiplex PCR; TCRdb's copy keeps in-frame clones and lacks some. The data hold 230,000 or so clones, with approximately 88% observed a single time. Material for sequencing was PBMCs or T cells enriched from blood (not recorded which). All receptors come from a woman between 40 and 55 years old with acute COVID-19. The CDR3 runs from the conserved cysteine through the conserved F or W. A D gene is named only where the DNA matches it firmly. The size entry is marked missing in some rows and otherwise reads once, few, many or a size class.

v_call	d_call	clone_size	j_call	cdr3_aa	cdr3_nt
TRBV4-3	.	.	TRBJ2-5	CASSQDQGTPETQYF	TGCGCCAGCAGCCAAGATCAGGGGACACCGGAGACCCAGTACTTC
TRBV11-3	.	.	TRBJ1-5	CASSGGPNQPQHF	TGTGCCAGCAGTGGCGGGCCGAATCAGCCCCAGCATTTT
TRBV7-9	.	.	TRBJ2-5	CASSFELETQYF	TGTGCCAGCAGCTTCGAGTTAGAGACCCAGTACTTC
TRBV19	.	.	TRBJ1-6	CASSRGEVSPLHF	TGTGCCAGTAGTCGGGGTGAAGTTTCACCCCTCCACTTT
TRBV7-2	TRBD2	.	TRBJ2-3	CASSRRAGGTSTDTQYF	TGTGCCAGCAGCAGAAGAGCGGGAGGGACTAGCACAGATACGCAGTATTTT
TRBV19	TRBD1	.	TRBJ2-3	CASKHRDRGGDTQYF	TGTGCCAGTAAACACCGGGACAGGGGCGGGGATACGCAGTATTTT
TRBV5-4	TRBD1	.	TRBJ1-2	CASSFIPGQQYYGYTF	TGTGCCAGCAGTTTTATCCCGGGACAGCAATACTATGGCTACACCTTC
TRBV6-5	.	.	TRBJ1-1	CASNREGTEAFF	TGTGCCAGCAACAGGGAAGGGACTGAAGCTTTCTTT
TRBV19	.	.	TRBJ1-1	CASLRGGARGTEAFF	TGTGCCAGTCTCAGAGGTGGGGCGCGGGGCACTGAAGCTTTCTTT
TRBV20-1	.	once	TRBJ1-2	CSARDHHSYTF	TGCAGTGCTAGAGATCACCACAGCTACACCTTC
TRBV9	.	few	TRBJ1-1	CASSVGRGVSEAFF	TGTGCCAGCAGCGTAGGCAGGGGAGTCTCTGAAGCTTTCTTT
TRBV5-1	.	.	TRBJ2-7	CASSPSTGGPYEQYF	TGCGCCAGCAGCCCCTCAACGGGGGGCCCCTACGAGCAGTACTTC
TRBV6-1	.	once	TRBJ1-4	CASSEAGQGLREKLFF	TGTGCCAGCAGTGAAGCCGGGCAGGGTCTTAGGGAAAAACTGTTTTTT
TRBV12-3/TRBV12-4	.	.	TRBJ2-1	CASSRSSNVLFF	TGTGCCAGCAGTAGATCTAGCAATGTACTCTTCTTC
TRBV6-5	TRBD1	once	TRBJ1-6	CASSFPGTENSPLHF	TGTGCCAGCAGTTTCCCCGGGACAGAAAATTCACCCCTCCACTTT
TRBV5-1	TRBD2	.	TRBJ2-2	CASSWASGSFTGELFF	TGCGCCAGCAGCTGGGCTAGCGGGAGTTTTACCGGGGAGCTGTTTTTT
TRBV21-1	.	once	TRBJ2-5	CASSKVKREAQETQYF	TGTGCCAGCAGCAAAGTAAAGCGGGAGGCACAAGAGACCCAGTACTTC
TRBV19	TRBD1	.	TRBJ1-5	CASSTGGRGNQPQHF	TGTGCCAGTAGTACAGGGGGCAGGGGCAATCAGCCCCAGCATTTT
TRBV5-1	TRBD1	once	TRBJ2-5	CASSLGQVIQETQYF	TGCGCCTCAAGCCTCGGACAGGTCATACAAGAGACCCAGTACTTC
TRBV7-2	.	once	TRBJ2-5	CASSFVPGMWETQYF	TGTGCCAGCAGCTTCGTCCCAGGGATGTGGGAGACCCAGTACTTC
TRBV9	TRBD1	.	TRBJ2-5	CASSPRSGQGAQETQYF	TGTGCCAGCAGCCCACGCAGTGGGCAGGGGGCCCAAGAGACCCAGTACTTC
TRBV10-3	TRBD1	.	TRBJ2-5	CAISSPSGTGGLRPTQYF	TGTGCCATCAGCTCCCCGTCCGGGACAGGGGGGCTCCGACCGACCCAGTACTTC
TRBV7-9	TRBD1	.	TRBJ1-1	CASSPGGLLNTEAFF	TGTGCCAGCAGCCCAGGGGGGCTATTGAACACTGAAGCTTTCTTT
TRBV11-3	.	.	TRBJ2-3	CASSPRADTQYF	TGTGCCAGCAGCCCGAGGGCCGATACGCAGTATTTT
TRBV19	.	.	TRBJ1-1	CASSIVFGNTEAFF	TGTGCCAGTAGTATAGTCTTCGGGAACACTGAAGCTTTCTTT
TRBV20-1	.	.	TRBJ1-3	CSASMSQSGNTIYF	TGCAGTGCTAGTATGTCACAATCTGGAAACACCATATATTTT
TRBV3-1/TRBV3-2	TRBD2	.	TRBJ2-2	CASSQGISGTANTGELFF	TGTGCCAGCAGCCAAGGAATTAGCGGGACGGCGAACACCGGGGAGCTGTTTTTT
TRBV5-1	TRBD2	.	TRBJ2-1	CASSLGLAVNNEQFF	TGCGCCAGCAGCCTGGGACTAGCGGTAAACAATGAGCAGTTCTTC
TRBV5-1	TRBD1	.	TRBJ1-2	CASSLRDRAHGYTF	TGCGCCAGCAGCTTGCGGGACAGGGCCCATGGCTACACCTTC
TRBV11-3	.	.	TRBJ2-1	CASSPGLSGPYNEQFF	TGTGCCAGCAGCCCCGGACTATCAGGTCCCTACAATGAGCAGTTCTTC
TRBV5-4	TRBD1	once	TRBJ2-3	CASSSGQGLVTDTQYF	TGTGCCAGCAGCTCGGGACAGGGATTAGTCACAGATACGCAGTATTTT
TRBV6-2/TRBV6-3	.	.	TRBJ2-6	CASSFLSSGANVLTF	TGTGCCAGCAGTTTCCTCTCCTCTGGGGCCAACGTCCTGACTTTC
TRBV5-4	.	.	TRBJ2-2	CASSLGPGQNTGELFF	TGTGCCAGCAGCTTGGGACCGGGACAGAACACCGGGGAGCTGTTTTTT
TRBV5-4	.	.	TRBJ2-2	CASSKLAAPFGTGELFF	TGTGCCAGCAGCAAGTTAGCGGCCCCTTTTGGCACCGGGGAGCTGTTTTTT
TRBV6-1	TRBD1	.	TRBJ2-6	CASSAGTGGSGANVLTF	TGTGCCAGCAGTGCCGGGACAGGGGGCTCTGGGGCCAACGTCCTGACTTTC
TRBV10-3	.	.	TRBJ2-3	CAISTNRVDLQDTQYF	TGTGCCATCAGTACAAATCGGGTGGACTTGCAAGATACGCAGTATTTT
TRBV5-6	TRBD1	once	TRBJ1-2	CASSLRDRDYGYTF	TGTGCCAGCAGCTTGCGGGACAGGGACTATGGCTACACCTTC
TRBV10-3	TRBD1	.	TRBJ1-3	CAIRGTGPGNTIYF	TGTGCCATCAGGGGGACAGGGCCCGGAAACACCATATATTTT
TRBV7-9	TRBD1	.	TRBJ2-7	CASSSGQGAAEQYF	TGTGCCAGCAGCTCGGGACAGGGGGCGGCCGAGCAGTACTTC
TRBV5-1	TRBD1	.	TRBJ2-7	CASRPTGAYEQYF	TGCGCCAGCAGACCTACAGGGGCCTACGAGCAGTACTTC
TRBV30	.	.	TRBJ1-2	CAWSVQISNYGYTF	TGTGCCTGGAGTGTACAGATATCTAACTATGGCTACACCTTC
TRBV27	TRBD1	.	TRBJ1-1	CASSFQNRGVNTEAFF	TGTGCCAGCAGTTTTCAAAACAGGGGAGTAAACACTGAAGCTTTCTTT
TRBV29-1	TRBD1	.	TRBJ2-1	CSATRDRGREQFF	TGCAGCGCCACCCGGGACAGGGGGCGCGAGCAGTTCTTC
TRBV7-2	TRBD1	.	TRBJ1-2	CASSLGSGGGYGYTF	TGTGCCAGCAGCTTAGGATCAGGGGGAGGCTATGGCTACACCTTC
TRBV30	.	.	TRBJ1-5	CAWGVQGSNQPQHF	TGTGCCTGGGGGGTCCAGGGAAGCAATCAGCCCCAGCATTTT
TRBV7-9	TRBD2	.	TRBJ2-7	CASSLARTSGDDEQYF	TGTGCCAGCAGCTTAGCCCGGACTAGCGGGGATGACGAGCAGTACTTC
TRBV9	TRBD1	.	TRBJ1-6	CASSATGQVNSPLHF	TGTGCCAGCAGCGCCACGGGACAGGTGAATTCACCCCTCCACTTT
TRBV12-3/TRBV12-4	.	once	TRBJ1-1	CASSFGGNTEAFF	TGTGCCAGCAGTTTCGGGGGGAACACTGAAGCTTTCTTT
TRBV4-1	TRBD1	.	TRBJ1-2	CASSQGPGQGINYGYTF	TGCGCCAGCAGCCAAGGGCCGGGACAGGGAATCAACTATGGCTACACCTTC
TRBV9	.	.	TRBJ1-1	CASNRGANTEAFF	TGTGCCAGCAACCGGGGTGCGAACACTGAAGCTTTCTTT
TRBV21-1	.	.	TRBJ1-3	CASSKGRPGEAGNTIYF	TGTGCCAGCAGTAAAGGGAGGCCAGGGGAAGCTGGAAACACCATATATTTT
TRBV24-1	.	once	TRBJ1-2	CATSLGGGYTF	TGTGCCACCAGCTTGGGAGGAGGCTACACCTTC
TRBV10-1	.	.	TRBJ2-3	CATTPQTETDTDTQYF	TGCGCCACTACGCCGCAGACAGAGACCGACACAGATACGCAGTATTTT